This T cell receptor (beta chain) was identified during a study of blood T cell repertoires in COVID-19. The CDR3 has 14 residues. V lost 3 bases and J 10 bases, leaving 16 bases between the germline ends. Germline V gene sequence: CDR1 KGHSH, CDR2 LQKENI. Produced via immunoSEQ multiplex PCR; TCRdb's table is partial and in-frame only. This sample carries about 200,000 clones, approximately 87% of them seen once, and the ten largest clones take 18%. The receptor's source is a person in their 70s with COVID-19, enrolled during active disease. The sample comprised peripheral blood. J is TRBJ2-1 and V is TRBV18, with D possibly being TRBD2 (5 bases). CDR3 residues: CASSPLVITGEQFF. The CDR3 nucleotides read TGTGCCAGCTCACCGCTCGTTATAACGGGGGAGCAGTTCTTC.